Shown below are 19 T cell receptor beta chains from a single sample sequenced in a study of spatial heterogeneity in lung cancer. The time point denotes: sample taken at primary tumor resection. Unsorted whole RNA samples from tumor, nontumor lung or frozen PBMC were sequenced. TCRdb analysed the 5' RACE reads with MiXCR anew, one entry per CDR3 protein. Of 7,500 to 8,000 distinct CDR3 sequences in the sample, about 8.3% were seen once. This sample comprised PBMCs, obtained at surgery. The receptors stem from a male donor with early-stage non-small cell lung cancer.

This clonotype showed up many times. The size of this beta chain means little, since it is a stray read in a library made for alpha chains. The V call is TRBV30, the J call TRBJ1-1; the D is unclear. The germline gives CDR1 GTSNPN, CDR2 SVGIG (reference sequence). This CDR3 has 14 amino acids. The V end was cut by 0 bases, the J end by 0 bases, with 8 bases between. CDR3 nucleotide sequence: TGTGCCTGGAGTGTATTCAGTATGAACACTGAAGCTTTCTTT. This encodes CAWSVFSMNTEAFF.

This clonotype was counted many times. This beta chain represents an off-target read in a library built for alpha chains; its size is of limited meaning. The chain uses TRBV4-2 and TRBJ2-2, with no clear D. The CDR3 spans 12 residues. The germline CDR1 and CDR2 sequences are LGHNA and YNFKEQ. Trimming pared 7 bases from V and 4 bases from J, leaving 7 bases between. CDR3 nucleotide sequence: TGTGCCAGCACCGGTGGCACCGGGGAGCTGTTTTTT. Translating it yields CASTGGTGELFF.

Turning to this clonotype: This beta chain was picked up by a library intended for alpha chains and is off target, so its count carries little meaning. This chain connects TRBV12-3 or TRBV12-4 to TRBJ2-5; D is possibly TRBD2 (6 bases). This CDR3 has 14 amino acids. The V end lost 6 bases, the J end lost 2 bases, and 13 bases lay between the germline ends. The CDR3 DNA is TGTGCCAGCAGGAAAAGGGACTTACAAGAGACCCAGTACTTC. Translated, it gives CASRKRDLQETQYF.

This clonotype was observed at least ten times. Found in a library prepared for alpha chains, this beta chain is an off-target read, and its abundance has little meaning. The chain couples TRBV27 to TRBJ2-7; 7 bases are shared with TRBD2. Germline V CDR1 and CDR2: MNHEY, SMNVEV (reference sequence). Losses at the gene ends were 0 bases for V and 1 base for J; bases not matched to a gene: 3. This CDR3 comprises 15 residues. This chain's CDR3 is CASSLSREVSYEQYF. The CDR3 coding sequence is TGTGCCAGCAGTTTATCTCGGGAGGTATCCTACGAGCAGTACTTC.

At least ten counts were recorded for this clonotype. Because this beta chain is a stray read in a library intended to capture alpha chains, its abundance should not be given much weight. The chain couples TRBV12-3 or TRBV12-4 to TRBJ2-2; 12 bases fit TRBD2. J was trimmed by 1 base and V by 8 bases; bases with no gene match: 14. The CDR3 contains 19 residues. The CDR3 sequence is CASGETSGRRIKNTGELFF. The CDR3 DNA reads as TGTGCCAGCGGGGAAACTAGCGGGAGGAGAATAAAGAACACCGGGGAGCTGTTTTTT.

This clonotype was counted only a few times. A library made for alpha chains picked up this beta chain off target, so its size means little. The chain employs TRBV18 and TRBJ2-7; TRBD2 is a possible D gene (6 bases). The CDR3 contains 16 residues. Trimming removed 0 bases at V and 0 bases at J, with 12 bases between. The germline CDR1 and CDR2 sequences are KGHSH and LQKENI. The CDR3 is CASSPPQRAHSYEQYF. Written as DNA, the CDR3 is TGTGCCAGCTCACCACCGCAGCGGGCTCACTCCTACGAGCAGTACTTC.

In its sample, this clonotype was seen many times. Since it is a stray read in a library aimed at alpha chains, this beta chain has a size that is not meaningful. The chain uses TRBV3-1 and TRBJ2-1, with 10 bases fitting TRBD2. The CDR3 has 14 residues. Per germline, CDR1 LGHDT and CDR2 YNNKEL (reference sequence). V was clipped by 1 base and J by 6 bases; unmatched bases: 0. This CDR3 reads CASSQASGGNEQFF. DNA for the CDR3: TGTGCCAGCAGCCAAGCTAGCGGGGGCAATGAGCAGTTCTTC.

This clonotype was found many times. This beta chain was picked up by a library intended for alpha chains and is off target, so its count carries little meaning. The chain recombines TRBV6-6 with TRBJ2-3; possibly TRBD2 for D (5 bases). The germline gives CDR1 MNHNY, CDR2 SVGAGI (reference sequence). CDR3 size: 17 residues. V was shortened by 5 bases and J by 3 bases, with 21 bases between the two germline ends. CDR3 nucleotides: TGTGCCAGCAGTCCGCGAGGACGGGAACTATTGACAGATACGCAGTATTTT. This sequence encodes CASSPRGRELLTDTQYF.

Many counts were recorded for this clonotype. In a library made to pick up alpha chains, this beta chain is a stray read with a size that means little. V and J are TRBV2 and TRBJ2-2; D is perhaps TRBD1 or TRBD2 (5 bases each). The germline V gene encodes CDR1 SNHLY and CDR2 FYNNEI. The CDR3 totals 13 residues. Trimming cost V 6 bases and J 7 bases, with 12 bases left between them. The CDR3 DNA sequence: TGTGCCAGCAGCATCCGGGGCGGCGGGGAGCTGTTTTTT. This sequence encodes CASSIRGGGELFF.

Details on this clonotype: With the library built for alpha chains, this beta chain is off target and its frequency is not meaningful. The V call is TRBV19, the J call TRBJ2-3, with TRBD2 as a possible D gene (7 bases). V lost 5 bases to trimming and J lost 0 bases, with 27 bases between them. Germline CDR1 reads LNHDA; CDR2 reads SQIVND (reference sequence). The CDR3 extends over 20 amino acids. CDR3 residues: CASSRRLAPEGGGSTDTQYF. The CDR3 DNA reads TGTGCCAGTAGTCGAAGACTAGCTCCGGAGGGGGGTGGTAGCACAGATACGCAGTATTTT.

Concerning this clonotype itself: Since it is a stray read in a library aimed at alpha chains, this beta chain has a size that is not meaningful. V and J are TRBV29-1 and TRBJ2-1; 11 bases are a match to TRBD1. Trimming at V came to 7 bases and at J to 7 bases, leaving 9 bases not matched to a gene. Germline V CDR1 and CDR2: SQVTM, ANQGSEA. There are 14 residues in the CDR3. The CDR3 sequence: CSAHPGTGGNEQFF. The CDR3 coding sequence is TGCAGCGCTCACCCCGGGACAGGGGGGAATGAGCAGTTCTTC.

The sample holds many counts of this clonotype. With the library built for alpha chains, this beta chain is off target and its frequency is not meaningful. The rearrangement links TRBV4-2 to TRBJ2-1; 7 nucleotides agree with TRBD2. Trimming at V came to 0 bases and at J to 12 bases, leaving 2 bases not matched to a gene. In germline, CDR1 is LGHNA, CDR2 YNFKEQ. The CDR3 spans 12 residues. The CDR3 region has the DNA TGTGCCAGCAGCCAAGAGGGGACTACGCAGTTCTTC. This gives the protein CASSQEGTTQFF.

This clonotype was counted at least ten times. A library made for alpha chains picked up this beta chain off target, so its size means little. The chain employs TRBV18 and TRBJ2-6; D gene unclear. The CDR3 has 16 residues. Trimming shortened V by 3 bases and J by 1 base, and 10 bases separated the two germline ends. Per the germline V gene, CDR1 is KGHSH and CDR2 is LQKENI. The DNA of the CDR3 is TGTGCCAGCTCACCGATAACGCAATCTGGGGCCAACGTCCTGACTTTC. Its translation is CASSPITQSGANVLTF.

In its sample, this clonotype ranks as medium-sized. This beta chain is an off-target read within a library intended for alpha chains, so its frequency means little. The V gene is TRBV12-3 or TRBV12-4, the J gene TRBJ2-7, with TRBD1 matching over 9 bases. V was clipped by 6 bases and J by 6 bases; unmatched bases: 6. The CDR3 sequence is 13 residues long. The CDR3 DNA reads TGTGCCAGCAGCACAGGGGGCGGATTCGAGCAGTACTTC. Its translation: CASSTGGGFEQYF.

This clonotype was seen repeatedly, ten times or more. With the library built for alpha chains, this beta chain is off target and its frequency is not meaningful. The V call is TRBV3-1, the J call TRBJ2-7; no reliable D call. The CDR3 loop spans 11 amino acids. Germline V CDR1 and CDR2: LGHDT, YNNKEL (reference sequence). Trimming shortened V by 5 bases and J by 3 bases, and 5 bases separated the two germline ends. The chain's CDR3 is CASSSNYEQYF. The CDR3, as DNA: TGTGCCAGCAGCTCGAACTACGAGCAGTACTTC.

Concerning this clonotype itself: This beta chain lies outside the target of a library built for alpha chains; its clone size means little. The V gene is TRBV5-4, the J gene TRBJ2-5; 14 nucleotides line up with TRBD2. The germline V gene has CDR1 SGHNT and CDR2 YYREEE (reference sequence). With V trimmed by 4 bases and J by 1 base, 3 bases remained unmatched. CDR3 size: 16 residues. The CDR3 spells CASSKGLAGAQETQYF. The DNA for the CDR3 is TGTGCCAGCAGCAAGGGACTAGCGGGGGCCCAAGAGACCCAGTACTTC.

In its sample, this clonotype was seen many times. This beta chain is off target for a library built for alpha chains, so its abundance means little. This chain uses TRBV7-2 with TRBJ2-5; D gene ambiguous. V was trimmed by 4 bases and J by 2 bases, leaving 8 bases between them. The CDR3 has 13 residues. The V gene's germline CDR1 is SGHTA and CDR2 FQGNSA. The chain's CDR3 is CASSSPGQETQYF. The CDR3 region has the DNA TGTGCCAGCAGCTCACCCGGGCAAGAGACCCAGTACTTC.

This clonotype has at least ten counts. The size of this beta chain means little, since it is a stray read in a library made for alpha chains. The rearrangement uses TRBV23-1 and TRBJ2-3; 13 bases agree with TRBD2. TRBV23-1 falls under the ORF class, with uncertain function. The CDR3 sequence is 19 residues long. Losses at the gene ends were 4 bases for V and 0 bases for J; bases not matched to a gene: 10. The CDR3 DNA follows: TGCGCCAGCAGTCGGGGACTAGCGGGGAATAACACTAGCACAGATACGCAGTATTTT. It specifies CASSRGLAGNNTSTDTQYF.

Within the sample, this clonotype is medium-sized. With the library built for alpha chains, this beta chain is off target and its frequency is not meaningful. The chain joins TRBV28 to TRBJ2-7, with D hard to call. The germline CDR1 and CDR2 sequences are MDHEN and SYDVKM. This CDR3 spans 15 amino acids. V lost 4 bases and J 4 bases, leaving 17 bases between the germline ends. As DNA, the CDR3 is TGTGCCAGCAGTTACCGACGCCAGGTTGCGTACGAGCAGTACTTC. It translates to CASSYRRQVAYEQYF.